This T cell receptor beta chain is from a study of blood T cell repertoires in COVID-19. Study at large: The study drew acute and convalescent COVID-19 samples from the United States, Italy and Spain. From T cells, B-cell-depleted T cells, or PBMCs came the material, which was cDNA or gDNA.

CDR3 length equals 18 residues. Trimming stripped 0 bases from V and 1 base from J, with 13 bases between. Germline-derived CDR1 and CDR2 are MGHRA and YSYEKL. In the authors' methods: Estimates of nucleated cell counts were drawn from the amplification of reference gene primers. TCRdb keeps only in-frame clones here, not all; method: immunoSEQ multiplex PCR. Clonal size and the V and J genes are those of that table, whereas D and trimming came from the DNA. The sample carries approximately 75,000 clones, around 84% recorded once. Sequencing was carried out using peripheral blood. The chain has TRBV4-1 and TRBJ1-6; D gene ambiguous. This clonotype was obtained from a woman between 45 and 60 years old with acute or convalescent COVID-19. Here the CDR3 reads CASSQEELRRSYNSPLHF. In DNA form, the CDR3 reads TGCGCCAGCAGCCAAGAGGAGTTGAGGAGGTCCTATAATTCACCCCTCCACTTT.